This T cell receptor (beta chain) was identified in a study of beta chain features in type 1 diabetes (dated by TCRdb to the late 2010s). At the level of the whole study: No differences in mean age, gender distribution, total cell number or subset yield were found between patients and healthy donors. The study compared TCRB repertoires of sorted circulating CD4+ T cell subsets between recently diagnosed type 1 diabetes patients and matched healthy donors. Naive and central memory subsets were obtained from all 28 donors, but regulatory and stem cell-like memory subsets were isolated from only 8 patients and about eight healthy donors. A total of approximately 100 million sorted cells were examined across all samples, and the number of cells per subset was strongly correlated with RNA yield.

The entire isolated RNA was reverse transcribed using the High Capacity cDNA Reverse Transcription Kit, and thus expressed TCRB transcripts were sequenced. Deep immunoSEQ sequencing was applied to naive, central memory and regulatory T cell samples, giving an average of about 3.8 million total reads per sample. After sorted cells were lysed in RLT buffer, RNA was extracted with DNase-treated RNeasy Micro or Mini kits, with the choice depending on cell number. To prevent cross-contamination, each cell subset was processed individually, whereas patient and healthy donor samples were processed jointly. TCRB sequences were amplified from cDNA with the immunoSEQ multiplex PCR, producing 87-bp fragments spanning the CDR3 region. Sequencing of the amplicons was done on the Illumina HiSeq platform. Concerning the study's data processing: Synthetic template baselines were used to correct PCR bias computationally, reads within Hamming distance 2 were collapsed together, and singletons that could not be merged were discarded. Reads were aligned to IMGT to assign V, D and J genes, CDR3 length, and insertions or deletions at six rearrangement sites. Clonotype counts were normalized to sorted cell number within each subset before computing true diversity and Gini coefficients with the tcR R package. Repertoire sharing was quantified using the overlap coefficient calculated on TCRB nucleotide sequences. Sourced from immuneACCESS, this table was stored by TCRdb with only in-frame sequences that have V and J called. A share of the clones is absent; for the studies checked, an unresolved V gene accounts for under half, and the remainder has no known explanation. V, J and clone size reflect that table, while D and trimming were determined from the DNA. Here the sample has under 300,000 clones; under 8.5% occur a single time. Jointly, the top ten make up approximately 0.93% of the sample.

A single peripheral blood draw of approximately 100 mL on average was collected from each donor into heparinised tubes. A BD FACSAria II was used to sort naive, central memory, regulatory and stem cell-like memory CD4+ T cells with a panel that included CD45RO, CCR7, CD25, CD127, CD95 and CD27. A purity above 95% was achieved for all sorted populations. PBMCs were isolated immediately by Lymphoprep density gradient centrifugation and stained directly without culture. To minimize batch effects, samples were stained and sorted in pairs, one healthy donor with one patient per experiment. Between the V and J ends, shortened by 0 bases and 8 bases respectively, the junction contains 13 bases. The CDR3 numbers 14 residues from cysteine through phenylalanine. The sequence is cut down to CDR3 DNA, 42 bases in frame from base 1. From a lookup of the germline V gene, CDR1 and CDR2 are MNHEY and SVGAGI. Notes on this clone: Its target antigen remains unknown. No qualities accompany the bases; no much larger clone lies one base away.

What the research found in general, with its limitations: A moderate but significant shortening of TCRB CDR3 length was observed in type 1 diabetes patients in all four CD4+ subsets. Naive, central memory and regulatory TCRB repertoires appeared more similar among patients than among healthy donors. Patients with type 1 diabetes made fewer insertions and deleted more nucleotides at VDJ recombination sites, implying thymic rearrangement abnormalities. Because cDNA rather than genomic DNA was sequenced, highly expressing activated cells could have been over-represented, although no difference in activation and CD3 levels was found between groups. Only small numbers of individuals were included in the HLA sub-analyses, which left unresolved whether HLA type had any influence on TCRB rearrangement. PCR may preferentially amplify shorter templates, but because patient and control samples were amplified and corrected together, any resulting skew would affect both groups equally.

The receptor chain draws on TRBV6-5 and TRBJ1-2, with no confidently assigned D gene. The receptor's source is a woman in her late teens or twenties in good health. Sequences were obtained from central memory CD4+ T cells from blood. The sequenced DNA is TGTGCCAGCAGTTACTCGGACGGTACTGGGGGCTACACCTTC. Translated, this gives CASSYSDGTGGYTF.